The 25 T cell receptor beta chains reported below all come from one sample, sequenced in a study of cytotoxic CD8 clonotypes in ibrutinib-treated CLL. The repertoire was sequenced with immunoSEQ multiplex PCR; TCRdb's copy has only in-frame clones and lacks some. The sample holds 16,000 or so clones, about 70% seen once. This sample comprised PBMCs, obtained before ibrutinib treatment. These receptors were collected from a human donor with chronic lymphocytic leukemia.

The chain links TRBV5-1 to TRBJ2-3; D gene unclear. Germline values: CDR1 SGHRS, CDR2 YFSETQ. The CDR3 contains 13 residues. Trimming shortened V by 4 bases and J by 2 bases, and 8 bases separated the two germline ends. The CDR3, as DNA: TGCGCCAGCAGCCCCCAGATCACAGATACGCAGTATTTT. It encodes CASSPQITDTQYF.

This clone was counted only a few times. This chain links TRBV6-5 with TRBJ1-5; 8 bases are a match to TRBD1. This CDR3 region has 13 residues. V trimming: 6 bases; J trimming: 7 bases; junction bases outside the gene matches: 5. CDR1 and CDR2 from the germline V gene are MNHEY and SVGAGI. CDR3 nucleotide sequence: TGTGCCAGCAGCGACAGGGGAAGGCAGCCCCAGCATTTT. Protein product: CASSDRGRQPQHF.

The DNA of the CDR3 is TGTGCCAGCAGCGAAAACTCTGGGGCCAACGTCCTGACTTTC. This codes for CASSENSGANVLTF. This chain links TRBV7-7 with TRBJ2-6; D uncertain. CDR3 length: 14 residues. Trimming stripped 5 bases from V and 0 bases from J, with 5 bases between. Germline V gene lookup returns CDR1 SSHAT and CDR2 FNYEAQ (reference sequence).

V and J are TRBV25-1 and TRBJ1-6, with 9 bases identical to TRBD1. Germline values: CDR1 MGHDK, CDR2 SYGVNS. This CDR3 comprises 14 residues. Unmatched junction bases numbered 7, after V lost 6 bases and J lost 10 bases. The CDR3 DNA sequence: TGTGCCAGCAGGGGGACAGGGACGGGGTCACCCCTCCACTTT. This sequence encodes CASRGTGTGSPLHF.

The genes are TRBV2 and TRBJ1-5, with D unresolved. V was trimmed by 1 base and J by 1 base, leaving 2 bases between them. Germline CDR1 and CDR2: SNHLY and FYNNEI. The CDR3 spans 13 residues. CDR3 region: CASSEGSNQPQHF. In nucleotides, the CDR3 is TGTGCCAGCAGTGAAGGGAGCAATCAGCCCCAGCATTTT.

The rearrangement links TRBV5-6 to TRBJ1-2; tentative D call: TRBD1 (6 bases). CDR3 length: 13 residues. In germline, CDR1 is SGHDT, CDR2 YYEEEE. The ends were cut back, 4 bases at V and 2 bases at J, with 9 bases in the middle. The CDR3 nucleotides are TGTGCCAGCAGCCCCGGACAGAACTATGGCTACACCTTC. Translation gives CASSPGQNYGYTF.

V gene TRBV5-5 combines with J gene TRBJ2-5; the D gene is possibly TRBD1 (6 bases). Trimming removed 4 bases at V and 1 base at J, with 11 bases between. The CDR3 runs 14 residues. Germline CDR1 is SGHKS and CDR2 is YYEKEE (reference sequence). The CDR3: CASSTDSFQETQYF. The CDR3, as DNA: TGTGCCAGCAGCACGGACAGTTTCCAAGAGACCCAGTACTTC.

This clone came up a few times. The rearrangement uses TRBV7-9 and TRBJ2-5; 7 bases fit TRBD1. Looked up from germline, CDR1 is SEHNR and CDR2 is FQNEAQ (reference sequence). The CDR3 runs to 13 residues. V lost 2 bases and J lost 4; bases outside the gene matches: 1. The DNA for the CDR3 is TGTGCCAGCAGCTTATCAGGGGGAGAGACCCAGTACTTC. It yields the protein CASSLSGGETQYF. Supplemented by reference TRBV7-9 and TRBJ2-5, the full variable domain reads DTGVSQNPRHKITKRGQNVTFRCDPISEHNRLYWYRQTLGQGPEFLTYFQNEAQLEKSRLLSDRFSAERPKGSFSTLEIQRTEQGDSAMYLCASSLSGGETQYFGPGTRLLVL.

V usage is TRBV5-1 and J usage is TRBJ1-4, with 8 positions matching TRBD1. This CDR3 spans 14 amino acids. CDR1 and CDR2 from the germline V gene are SGHRS and YFSETQ. V was clipped by 2 bases and J by 8 bases; unmatched bases: 5. CDR3 sequence reads: CASSFGTGPEKLFF. In DNA, the CDR3 is TGCGCCAGCAGCTTTGGGACAGGACCCGAAAAACTGTTTTTT.

The gene calls are TRBV25-1 and TRBJ1-6, with a tentative D call TRBD1 (5 bases). The germline CDR1 and CDR2 sequences are MGHDK and SYGVNS. V was pared by 5 bases and J by 3 bases, with 17 bases between. The CDR3 length is 17 residues. The DNA for the CDR3 is TGTGCCAGCAGTTCAACGTACGGGACGGACTATAATTCACCCCTCCACTTT. This encodes CASSSTYGTDYNSPLHF.

The table lists this clone with a few counts. The chain employs TRBV5-8 and TRBJ1-2; D call uncertain. V lost 0 bases to trimming and J lost 0 bases, with 9 bases between them. The length of the CDR3 is 15 residues. Germline-derived CDR1 and CDR2 are SGHTS and YDEGEE. CDR3 nucleotides: TGTGCCAGCAGCTTGGGTTTCGGAGCTAACTATGGCTACACCTTC. This codes for CASSLGFGANYGYTF. Full variable domain (outside the CDR3, taken from reference TRBV5-8 and TRBJ1-2): EAGVTQSPTHLIKTRGQQATLRCSPISGHTSVYWYQQALGLGLQFLLWYDEGEERNRGNFPPRFSGRQFPNYSSELNVNALELEDSALYLCASSLGFGANYGYTFGSGTRLTVV.

The chain combines TRBV7-3 with TRBJ1-6; tentatively, D is TRBD1 (5 bases). V was clipped by 2 bases and J by 10 bases, with 12 bases between them. CDR3 length: 14 residues. Per the germline V gene, CDR1 is SGHTA and CDR2 is FQGTGA. CDR3: CASSLVSGASPLHF. CDR3 coding DNA: TGTGCCAGCAGCTTAGTTTCCGGGGCGTCACCCCTCCACTTT.

The chain has TRBV7-8 and TRBJ2-1; 14 bases are shared with TRBD2. CDR3 size: 16 residues. The V and J ends lost 10 bases and 8 bases, in that order; junction bases with no gene match: 13. The germline gives CDR1 SGHVS, CDR2 FQNEAQ. CDR3 region: CAIGTSGGNAFYEQFF. The CDR3 DNA sequence: TGTGCCATCGGGACTAGCGGGGGCAACGCTTTCTATGAGCAGTTCTTC.

V gene TRBV7-8 combines with J gene TRBJ2-7, with D unclear. Trimming left V 2 bases short and J 1 base short, with 9 bases between. Germline CDR1 is SGHVS and CDR2 is FQNEAQ. The length of the CDR3 is 14 residues. CDR3 amino acids: CASSLRALSYEQYF. Written as DNA, the CDR3 is TGTGCCAGCAGCTTAAGGGCATTGTCCTACGAGCAGTACTTC.

The V gene is TRBV11-2, the J gene TRBJ2-7; 15 bases are shared with TRBD2. The CDR3 length is 18 residues. Germline V gives CDR1 SGHAT, CDR2 FQNNGV. Germline trimming cut 4 bases from V and 3 bases from J; bases unmatched to any gene: 10. The CDR3: CASSSGLAGGPPYYEQYF. The DNA of the CDR3 is TGTGCCAGCAGCTCCGGACTAGCGGGGGGGCCCCCTTACTACGAGCAGTACTTC.

The chain combines TRBV6-4 with TRBJ2-3; 14 nucleotides line up with TRBD2. This CDR3 contains 14 residues. Germline V gene lookup returns CDR1 MRHNA and CDR2 SNTAGT. J lost 7 bases, V lost 4 bases, and 1 base had no gene match. The DNA for the CDR3 is TGTGCCAGCAGTGGGACTAGCGGGGGGAATACGCAGTATTTT. Translation gives CASSGTSGGNTQYF.

This clone came up a few times. V usage is TRBV5-1 and J usage is TRBJ1-5; D not resolved. The CDR3 spans 14 residues. V was pared by 4 bases and J by 2 bases, with 10 bases between. Germline-derived CDR1 and CDR2 are SGHRS and YFSETQ. The CDR3 DNA reads TGCGCCAGCAGCCCCTCGAGGGGCAATCAGCCCCAGCATTTT. As protein: CASSPSRGNQPQHF.

The chain carries TRBV27 and TRBJ2-7; a possible D gene is TRBD2 (6 bases). CDR1 and CDR2 from the germline V gene are MNHEY and SMNVEV (reference sequence). This CDR3 spans 14 amino acids. Trimming shortened V by 7 bases and J by 7 bases, and 20 bases separated the two germline ends. CDR3 nucleotides: TGTGCCAGCACCACCGGGACTGGGCTGCGAGAGCAGTACTTC. Protein product: CASTTGTGLREQYF.

The V and J genes are TRBV29-1 and TRBJ1-3, with D tentatively TRBD1 (5 bases). The CDR3 consists of 12 residues. Trimming stripped 7 bases from V and 4 bases from J, with 11 bases between. Per the germline V gene, CDR1 is SQVTM and CDR2 is ANQGSEA. In DNA, the CDR3 is TGCAGCGCGGGGCCTTCCGGAAACACCATATATTTT. Its translation: CSAGPSGNTIYF.

This clone was found once. The V call is TRBV5-8, the J call TRBJ1-5; possibly TRBD1 for D (5 bases). Per germline, CDR1 SGHTS and CDR2 YDEGEE. V lost 5 bases and J 0 bases, leaving 12 bases between the germline ends. The CDR3 extends over 15 amino acids. The CDR3 DNA reads as TGTGCCAGCAGACCCGGGGGTGTTAGCAATCAGCCCCAGCATTTT. Residues: CASRPGGVSNQPQHF.

This sequence joins TRBV18 and TRBJ2-2; tentative D call: TRBD1 (6 bases). Trimming removed 5 bases from V and 6 bases from J, with 16 bases in between. The CDR3 has 15 residues. Germline V gene lookup returns CDR1 KGHSH and CDR2 LQKENI. The CDR3 loop reads CASSEQGPPAGELFF. The CDR3 DNA sequence: TGTGCCAGCTCAGAGCAGGGGCCGCCCGCCGGGGAGCTGTTTTTT. The variable domain in full, with the rest retrieved from reference TRBV18 and TRBJ2-2, is NAGVMQNPRHLVRRRGQEARLRCSPMKGHSHVYWYRQLPEEGLKFMVYLQKENIIDESGMPKERFSAEFPKEGPSILRIQQVVRGDSAAYFCASSEQGPPAGELFFGEGSRLTVL.

The rearrangement joins TRBV11-3 to TRBJ2-5, with a possible D match to TRBD2 (6 bases). This CDR3 region has 15 residues. Germline assignment: CDR1 SGHNT and CDR2 YENEEA. V was pared by 1 base and J by 5 bases, with 14 bases between. CDR3: CASSLGGTTEETQYF. CDR3 nucleotides: TGTGCCAGCAGCTTAGGCGGGACCACTGAGGAGACCCAGTACTTC.

The chain joins TRBV28 to TRBJ2-1, with D uncertain. Trimming took 8 bases from V and 8 from J, leaving 16 bases between them. This CDR3 has 13 amino acids. Germline V gene sequence: CDR1 MDHEN, CDR2 SYDVKM. The CDR3 sequence is CASRLGQLDEQFF. The CDR3 DNA follows: TGTGCCAGCCGCCTCGGGCAGTTGGATGAGCAGTTCTTC.

The chain is built from TRBV7-3 and TRBJ2-3; D may be TRBD2 (6 bases). V was cut by 4 bases and J by 4 bases, with 12 bases left in between. CDR3 size: 14 residues. Germline loops: CDR1 SGHTA, CDR2 FQGTGA. CDR3 protein: CASSYLSGSDTQYF. In DNA form, the CDR3 reads TGTGCCAGCAGCTACTTAAGCGGGTCAGATACGCAGTATTTT.

The gene calls are TRBV10-1 and TRBJ2-1, with D perhaps matching TRBD1 or TRBD2 (5 bases each). Germline loops: CDR1 WNHNN, CDR2 SYGVQD (reference sequence). This CDR3 comprises 15 residues. V was cut by 0 bases and J by 6 bases, with 12 bases left in between. CDR3 nucleotide sequence: TGCGCCAGCAGTGAGTCGACTCGAGGGGCCAATGAGCAGTTCTTC. It specifies CASSESTRGANEQFF.